This is a list of T cell receptor beta chains from one sample in a study of brain T cells in children with intractable seizures. The assay was immunoSEQ multiplex PCR, and TCRdb's table has in-frame clones only and misses some. The sample shows about 350,000 clones, 93% of them seen only once. The specimen was peripheral blood, collected more than 4 months after surgery. The receptor source for this set is a boy younger than two with tuberous sclerosis and intractable seizures. Each CDR3 is given with its conserved first and last residue. The D gene is left open where the match is weak. Size values are once, few and many counts, or a class for expanded clones, and some rows have none.

TRBJ2-3 NA TRBV6-5 NA CASSYSILASAQYF TGTGCCAGCAGTTACTCGATCCTGGCTAGCGCGCAGTATTTT
TRBJ1-1 once TRBV19 NA CASSMLGDGNTEAFF TGTGCCAGTAGTATGTTAGGGGATGGAAACACTGAAGCTTTCTTT
TRBJ2-1 NA TRBV10-3 TRBD2 CAISPSGVAGSYNEQFF TGTGCCATCAGCCCGTCCGGGGTAGCGGGCTCCTACAATGAGCAGTTCTTC
TRBJ1-5 NA TRBV30 NA CAWSVRVNQPQHF TGTGCCTGGAGTGTGCGAGTAAATCAGCCCCAGCATTTT
TRBJ2-7 NA TRBV5-6 TRBD2 CASSLETSGELSYEQYF TGTGCCAGCAGCTTGGAGACTAGCGGGGAGCTCTCCTACGAGCAGTACTTC
TRBJ1-2 few TRBV6-5 NA CASSYSIGGQAFYTF TGTGCCAGCAGTTACTCGATCGGGGGACAAGCCTTCTACACCTTC
TRBJ2-7 once TRBV11-3 NA CASSLDSSAKTYEQYF TGTGCCAGCAGCTTAGATAGCAGCGCGAAGACCTACGAGCAGTACTTC
TRBJ2-3 NA TRBV30 NA CAWSVGGSISTDTQYF TGTGCCTGGAGTGTGGGGGGCTCGATTAGCACAGATACGCAGTATTTT
TRBJ2-3 NA TRBV19 TRBD2 CASSIATGLAGGDTDTQYF TGTGCCAGTAGTATAGCTACGGGACTAGCGGGGGGCGACACAGATACGCAGTATTTT
TRBJ2-2 NA TRBV19 NA CASSMAGSLNTGELFF TGTGCCAGTAGTATGGCGGGGAGCCTGAACACCGGGGAGCTGTTTTTT